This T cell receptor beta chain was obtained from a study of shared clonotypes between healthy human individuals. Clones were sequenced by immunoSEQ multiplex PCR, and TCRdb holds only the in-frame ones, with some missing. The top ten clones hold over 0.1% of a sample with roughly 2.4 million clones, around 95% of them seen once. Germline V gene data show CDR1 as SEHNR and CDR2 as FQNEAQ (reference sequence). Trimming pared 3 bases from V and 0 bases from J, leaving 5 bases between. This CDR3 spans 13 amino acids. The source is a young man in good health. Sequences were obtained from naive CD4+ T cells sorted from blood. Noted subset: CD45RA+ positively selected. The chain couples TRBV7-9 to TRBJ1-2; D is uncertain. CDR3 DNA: TGTGCCAGCAGCTTCCCTGCTAACTATGGCTACACCTTC. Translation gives CASSFPANYGYTF.